Shown below are 4 T cell receptor beta chains from a single sample sequenced in a study of blood T cell repertoires in COVID-19. The method was immunoSEQ multiplex PCR; TCRdb's version includes in-frame clones alone and lacks a portion of them. In the table there are about 210,000 clones, about 83% of which are singletons. The sample was peripheral blood. The origin of the receptors is a woman in her forties or fifties with active or convalescent COVID-19.

This chain links TRBV5-6 with TRBJ2-5; TRBD1 agrees at 7 bases. CDR3 length equals 16 residues. Unmatched junction bases numbered 16, after V lost 6 bases and J lost 5 bases. Germline V gene sequence: CDR1 SGHDT, CDR2 YYEEEE. The DNA for the CDR3 is TGTGCCAGCACCACGCCTGACAGGGCGTCTCTGGAGACCCAGTACTTC. Protein sequence: CASTTPDRASLETQYF.

The chain couples TRBV19 to TRBJ2-3; 10 bases are shared with TRBD1. With V trimmed by 5 bases and J by 5 bases, 7 bases remained unmatched. Germline CDR1 is LNHDA and CDR2 is SQIVND (reference sequence). CDR3 length: 15 residues. For the CDR3, the DNA is TGTGCCAGTAGTCACGGGGGACAGGGGCAAGATACGCAGTATTTT. It codes for CASSHGGQGQDTQYF. The entire variable domain, with the rest obtained from reference TRBV19 and TRBJ2-3, is as follows: DGGITQSPKYLFRKEGQNVTLSCEQNLNHDAMYWYRQDPGQGLRLIYYSQIVNDFQKGDIAEGYSVSREKKESFPLTVTSAQKNPTAFYLCASSHGGQGQDTQYFGPGTRLTVL.

J is TRBJ1-5 and V is TRBV19; the D is unclear. Trimming took 4 bases from V and 9 from J, leaving 13 bases between them. The CDR3 covers 13 residues. Looked up from germline, CDR1 is LNHDA and CDR2 is SQIVND (reference sequence). The CDR3 coding sequence is TGTGCCAGTAGTAACAGAAGGTCTTCGCCCCAGCATTTT. Protein product: CASSNRRSSPQHF.

This clone was counted only a few times. The CDR3 is CASSLTYPGEAFF. CDR3 bases: TGTGCCAGCAGCTTAACGTATCCTGGCGAAGCTTTCTTT. The chain links TRBV7-3 to TRBJ1-1; no clear D. The CDR3 runs 13 residues. Germline V gene sequence: CDR1 SGHTA, CDR2 FQGTGA. The V end was cut by 0 bases, the J end by 8 bases, with 10 bases between.